Listed below are T cell receptor beta chains from one sample, sequenced in a study of PD-L1 blockade in urothelial cancer. Profiling relied on immunoSEQ multiplex PCR, and the TCRdb table lists in-frame clones only, not all of them. This table holds 50,000 to 55,000 clones, roughly 75% found once. Sequencing used PBMCs, obtained around atezolizumab (anti-PD-L1) treatment. The receptors were sampled from a man between 65 and 85 years old with urothelial cancer. CDR3s include the opening cysteine and the closing phenylalanine or tryptophan. A D gene is named only where the DNA matches it firmly. Where a row states a size, it is once, few, many or the class of an expanded clone; other rows omit it.

CDR3 length: 13
clone size: .
D gene: .
J gene: TRBJ2-5
V gene: TRBV6-1
CDR3 protein: CASTRMGGETQYF
CDR3 DNA: TGTGCCAGCACCAGAATGGGGGGAGAGACCCAGTACTTC

CDR3 length: 15
clone size: few
D gene: TRBD2
J gene: TRBJ2-1
V gene: TRBV28
CDR3 protein: CASSRTSGRANEQFF
CDR3 DNA: TGTGCCAGCAGTCGGACTAGCGGGAGAGCCAATGAGCAGTTCTTC

CDR3 length: 14
clone size: .
D gene: .
J gene: TRBJ1-1
V gene: TRBV6-1
CDR3 protein: CASSREQGGTEAFF
CDR3 DNA: TGTGCCAGCAGCCGAGAACAGGGTGGCACTGAAGCTTTCTTT

CDR3 length: 15
clone size: .
D gene: .
J gene: TRBJ2-3
V gene: TRBV7-3
CDR3 protein: CASSLSGQRTDTQYF
CDR3 DNA: TGTGCCAGCAGCTTAAGCGGACAGCGCACAGATACGCAGTATTTT

CDR3 length: 12
clone size: .
D gene: .
J gene: TRBJ1-1
V gene: TRBV2
CDR3 protein: CASSAVRTEAFF
CDR3 DNA: TGTGCCAGCAGTGCGGTCCGGACTGAAGCTTTCTTT

CDR3 length: 14
clone size: .
D gene: .
J gene: TRBJ1-2
V gene: TRBV6-1
CDR3 protein: CASSEAGTNYGYTF
CDR3 DNA: TGTGCCAGCAGTGAAGCTGGGACAAACTATGGCTACACCTTC

CDR3 length: 15
clone size: .
D gene: .
J gene: TRBJ1-2
V gene: TRBV2
CDR3 protein: CASSGAYRTEYGYTF
CDR3 DNA: TGTGCCAGCAGTGGGGCGTACCGTACGGAATATGGCTACACCTTC

CDR3 length: 16
clone size: .
D gene: .
J gene: TRBJ1-3
V gene: TRBV18
CDR3 protein: CASSPPDSRAGNTIYF
CDR3 DNA: TGTGCCAGCTCACCACCGGACAGTCGCGCCGGAAACACCATATATTTT

CDR3 length: 16
clone size: .
D gene: TRBD2
J gene: TRBJ2-3
V gene: TRBV27
CDR3 protein: CASSPRTTSGSDTQYF
CDR3 DNA: TGTGCCAGCAGTCCCCGCACGACTAGCGGGAGCGATACGCAGTATTTT

CDR3 length: 14
clone size: .
D gene: .
J gene: TRBJ1-2
V gene: TRBV4-2
CDR3 protein: CASSQGSMLGGYTF
CDR3 DNA: TGTGCCAGCAGCCAAGGATCTATGCTCGGTGGCTACACCTTC

CDR3 length: 15
clone size: few
D gene: .
J gene: TRBJ1-1
V gene: TRBV5-8
CDR3 protein: CASSFQDRGVTEAFF
CDR3 DNA: TGTGCCAGCAGCTTTCAAGACCGGGGAGTCACTGAAGCTTTCTTT

CDR3 length: 16
clone size: .
D gene: TRBD1
J gene: TRBJ1-4
V gene: TRBV19
CDR3 protein: CASSISRGQLNEKLFF
CDR3 DNA: TGTGCCAGTAGTATATCAAGGGGGCAGTTGAATGAAAAACTGTTTTTT

CDR3 length: 14
clone size: .
D gene: TRBD2
J gene: TRBJ2-2
V gene: TRBV6-1
CDR3 protein: CASSRTGGAGELFF
CDR3 DNA: TGTGCCAGCAGCCGAACGGGGGGGGCCGGGGAGCTGTTTTTT

CDR3 length: 14
clone size: .
D gene: .
J gene: TRBJ2-5
V gene: TRBV7-2
CDR3 protein: CASSFTGLQETQYF
CDR3 DNA: TGTGCCAGCAGCTTTACAGGGCTCCAAGAGACCCAGTACTTC

CDR3 length: 16
clone size: .
D gene: .
J gene: TRBJ2-3
V gene: TRBV28
CDR3 protein: CASSPRDKMSTDTQYF
CDR3 DNA: TGTGCCAGCAGTCCCCGGGACAAGATGAGCACAGATACGCAGTATTTT

CDR3 length: 15
clone size: few
D gene: TRBD1
J gene: TRBJ1-4
V gene: TRBV7-9
CDR3 protein: CASIQRGQGNEKLFF
CDR3 DNA: TGTGCCAGCATCCAGAGGGGACAGGGAAATGAAAAACTGTTTTTT

CDR3 length: 14
clone size: .
D gene: .
J gene: TRBJ2-3
V gene: TRBV10-3
CDR3 protein: CAISEDPSWDTQYF
CDR3 DNA: TGTGCCATCAGTGAGGACCCTAGCTGGGATACGCAGTATTTT

CDR3 length: 13
clone size: .
D gene: TRBD2
J gene: TRBJ2-7
V gene: TRBV28
CDR3 protein: CASSLAGAYEQYF
CDR3 DNA: TGTGCCAGCAGTCTAGCGGGAGCCTACGAGCAGTACTTC

CDR3 length: 14
clone size: .
D gene: .
J gene: TRBJ2-7
V gene: TRBV9
CDR3 protein: CASSPLGGRDEQYF
CDR3 DNA: TGTGCCAGCAGCCCCTTGGGGGGGCGGGACGAGCAGTACTTC

CDR3 length: 13
clone size: .
D gene: .
J gene: TRBJ2-7
V gene: TRBV28
CDR3 protein: CASSSSPPYEQYF
CDR3 DNA: TGTGCCAGCAGTTCCTCCCCCCCCTACGAGCAGTACTTC

CDR3 length: 14
clone size: .
D gene: .
J gene: TRBJ1-1
V gene: TRBV19
CDR3 protein: CASSMKGRATEAFF
CDR3 DNA: TGTGCCAGTAGTATGAAAGGGCGGGCCACTGAAGCTTTCTTT

CDR3 length: 17
clone size: .
D gene: TRBD1
J gene: TRBJ2-5
V gene: TRBV7-9
CDR3 protein: CASSLVVTGGLSETQYF
CDR3 DNA: TGTGCCAGCAGCTTAGTAGTTACAGGGGGTCTTTCGGAGACCCAGTACTTC

CDR3 length: 17
clone size: .
D gene: TRBD2
J gene: TRBJ2-3
V gene: TRBV7-3
CDR3 protein: CASSRFRSAGGPDTQYF
CDR3 DNA: TGTGCCAGCAGCCGCTTTCGCTCGGCGGGGGGGCCAGATACGCAGTATTTT

CDR3 length: 13
clone size: .
D gene: .
J gene: TRBJ1-4
V gene: TRBV11-3
CDR3 protein: CASSEGVDEKLFF
CDR3 DNA: TGTGCCAGCAGTGAGGGGGTCGATGAAAAACTGTTTTTT

CDR3 length: 17
clone size: .
D gene: TRBD2
J gene: TRBJ2-3
V gene: TRBV7-6
CDR3 protein: CASSITSGRWGTDTQYF
CDR3 DNA: TGTGCCAGCAGCATCACTAGCGGGAGATGGGGCACAGATACGCAGTATTTT

CDR3 length: 16
clone size: .
D gene: .
J gene: TRBJ1-5
V gene: TRBV5-1
CDR3 protein: CASSFEPRPSNQPQHF
CDR3 DNA: TGCGCCAGCAGCTTCGAGCCCAGGCCTAGCAATCAGCCCCAGCATTTT

CDR3 length: 14
clone size: .
D gene: TRBD2
J gene: TRBJ2-5
V gene: TRBV2
CDR3 protein: CASSTRLAGTEVYF
CDR3 DNA: TGTGCCAGCAGTACTAGACTAGCGGGAACGGAGGTGTACTTC

CDR3 length: 13
clone size: .
D gene: .
J gene: TRBJ2-7
V gene: TRBV9
CDR3 protein: CASSVTDKYEQYF
CDR3 DNA: TGTGCCAGCAGCGTGACGGACAAATACGAGCAGTACTTC

CDR3 length: 16
clone size: .
D gene: .
J gene: TRBJ1-2
V gene: TRBV30
CDR3 protein: CAWSKVGKGLNYGYTF
CDR3 DNA: TGTGCCTGGAGTAAGGTCGGAAAGGGGTTAAACTATGGCTACACCTTC

CDR3 length: 16
clone size: .
D gene: .
J gene: TRBJ2-5
V gene: TRBV19
CDR3 protein: CASSIGPLDSQETQYF
CDR3 DNA: TGTGCCAGTAGTATTGGGCCTCTTGACAGCCAAGAGACCCAGTACTTC

CDR3 length: 11
clone size: .
D gene: .
J gene: TRBJ2-1
V gene: TRBV7-9
CDR3 protein: CASSATPQQFF
CDR3 DNA: TGTGCCAGCAGCGCGACTCCCCAGCAGTTCTTC

CDR3 length: 15
clone size: .
D gene: .
J gene: TRBJ2-1
V gene: TRBV4-3
CDR3 protein: CASSQVAGEINEQFF
CDR3 DNA: TGCGCCAGCAGCCAAGTGGCAGGGGAAATCAATGAGCAGTTCTTC

CDR3 length: 15
clone size: .
D gene: .
J gene: TRBJ1-2
V gene: TRBV4-3
CDR3 protein: CASSQESQRPLGYTF
CDR3 DNA: TGCGCCAGCAGCCAAGAATCGCAGCGTCCCTTAGGCTACACCTTC

CDR3 length: 13
clone size: .
D gene: .
J gene: TRBJ2-1
V gene: TRBV5-1
CDR3 protein: CASSLEPGNEQFF
CDR3 DNA: TGCGCCAGCAGCTTAGAACCGGGCAATGAGCAGTTCTTC

CDR3 length: 16
clone size: .
D gene: .
J gene: TRBJ1-2
V gene: TRBV11-2
CDR3 protein: CASSLASGYSNYGYTF
CDR3 DNA: TGTGCCAGCAGCTTAGCATCAGGGTATTCTAACTATGGCTACACCTTC

CDR3 length: 16
clone size: .
D gene: TRBD2
J gene: TRBJ2-5
V gene: TRBV19
CDR3 protein: CASRGLAGGPTETQYF
CDR3 DNA: TGTGCCAGTAGAGGACTAGCGGGAGGGCCTACCGAGACCCAGTACTTC

CDR3 length: 12
clone size: .
D gene: .
J gene: TRBJ2-5
V gene: TRBV7-2
CDR3 protein: CASSLREETQYF
CDR3 DNA: TGTGCCAGCAGCTTGCGCGAGGAGACCCAGTACTTC

CDR3 length: 15
clone size: few
D gene: TRBD2
J gene: TRBJ2-5
V gene: TRBV5-1
CDR3 protein: CASSLAMGEGETQYF
CDR3 DNA: TGCGCCAGCAGCTTGGCCATGGGGGAGGGTGAGACCCAGTACTTC

CDR3 length: 16
clone size: .
D gene: TRBD2
J gene: TRBJ2-3
V gene: TRBV5-6
CDR3 protein: CASSFRLAGATDTQYF
CDR3 DNA: TGTGCCAGCAGCTTCAGACTAGCGGGGGCAACAGATACGCAGTATTTT

CDR3 length: 15
clone size: .
D gene: .
J gene: TRBJ1-2
V gene: TRBV7-2
CDR3 protein: CASSLNVGSRRGNTF
CDR3 DNA: TGTGCCAGCAGCTTAAATGTCGGGTCCCGCCGGGGGAACACCTTC

CDR3 length: 17
clone size: .
D gene: TRBD2
J gene: TRBJ2-5
V gene: TRBV4-2
CDR3 protein: CASSLGTSGGYQETQYF
CDR3 DNA: TGTGCCAGCAGCCTTGGGACTAGCGGGGGGTACCAAGAGACCCAGTACTTC

CDR3 length: 15
clone size: .
D gene: .
J gene: TRBJ2-1
V gene: TRBV7-9
CDR3 protein: CASSSRGYNHNEQFF
CDR3 DNA: TGTGCCAGCAGCTCCCGGGGGTACAATCACAATGAGCAGTTCTTC